This paragraph reports one T cell receptor (beta chain). Germline V gene data show CDR1 as SGHTA and CDR2 as FQGTGA. The length of the CDR3 is 14 residues. Trimming took off 5 bases at V and 6 bases at J, with 15 bases between the two ends. The record originates from a study of blood T cell repertoires in COVID-19. Study-wide context: Some COVID-19 samples were acute and others convalescent; all came from the United States, Italy and Spain. T cells, B-cell-depleted T cells, or PBMCs provided the cDNA or gDNA that served as material.

Authors' methods: Cell counts per sample came from amplifying reference gene primers. Clones were sequenced by immunoSEQ multiplex PCR, and TCRdb holds only the in-frame ones, with some missing. V, J and clone size were drawn from that table, and D and trimming were deduced from the DNA. The table shows about 230,000 clones, with approximately 83% occurring only once. The gene calls are TRBV7-3 and TRBJ2-3; weak D call: TRBD1 (6 bases). The sequenced material came from peripheral blood. The TCR sequence derives from a woman in her 50s with acute or convalescent COVID-19. CDR3 residues: CASSANLGADTQYF. In DNA, the CDR3 is TGTGCCAGCAGCGCCAACTTGGGGGCGGATACGCAGTATTTT.